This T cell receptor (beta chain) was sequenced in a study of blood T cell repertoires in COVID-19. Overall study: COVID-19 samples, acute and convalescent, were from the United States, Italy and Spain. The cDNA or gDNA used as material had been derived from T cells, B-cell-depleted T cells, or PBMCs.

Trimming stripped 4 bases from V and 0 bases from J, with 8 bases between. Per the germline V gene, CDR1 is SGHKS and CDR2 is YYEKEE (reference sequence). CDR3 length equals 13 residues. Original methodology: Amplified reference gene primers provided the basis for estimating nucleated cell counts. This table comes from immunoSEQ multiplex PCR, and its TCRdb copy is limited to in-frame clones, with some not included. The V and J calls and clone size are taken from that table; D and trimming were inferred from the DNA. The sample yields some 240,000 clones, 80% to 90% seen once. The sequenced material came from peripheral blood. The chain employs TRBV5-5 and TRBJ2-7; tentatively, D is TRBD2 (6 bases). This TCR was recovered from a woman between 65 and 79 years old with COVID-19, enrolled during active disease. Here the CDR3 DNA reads TGTGCCAGCAGCCCCGGGGGCTCCTACGAGCAGTACTTC. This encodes CASSPGGSYEQYF. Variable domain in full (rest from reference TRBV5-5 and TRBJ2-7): DAGVTQSPTHLIKTRGQQVTLRCSPISGHKSVSWYQQVLGQGPQFIFQYYEKEERGRGNFPDRFSARQFPNYSSELNVNALLLGDSALYLCASSPGGSYEQYFGPGTRLTVT.